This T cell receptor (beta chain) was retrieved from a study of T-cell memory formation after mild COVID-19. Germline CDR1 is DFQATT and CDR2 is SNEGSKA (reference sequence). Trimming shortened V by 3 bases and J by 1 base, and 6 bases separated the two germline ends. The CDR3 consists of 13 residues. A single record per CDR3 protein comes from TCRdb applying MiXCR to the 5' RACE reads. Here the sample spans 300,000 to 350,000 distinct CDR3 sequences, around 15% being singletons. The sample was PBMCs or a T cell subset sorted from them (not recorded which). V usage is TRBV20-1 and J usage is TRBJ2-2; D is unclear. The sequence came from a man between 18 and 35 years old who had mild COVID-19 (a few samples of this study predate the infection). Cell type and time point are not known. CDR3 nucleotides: TGCAGTGCTAGTGGTCAGAACACCGGGGAGCTGTTTTTT. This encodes CSASGQNTGELFF.